Each of the 8 T cell receptor beta chains below was sequenced from the same sample in a study of blood T cell repertoires in COVID-19. Libraries were prepared by immunoSEQ multiplex PCR; TCRdb keeps only in-frame clonotypes and omits some of them. The sample holds 130,000 or so clones, around 80% seen once. Input material: peripheral blood. The receptors originated from a man aged 45-65 years with acute or convalescent COVID-19.

The genes are TRBV11-3 and TRBJ2-3; 7 bases match TRBD2. CDR1 SGHNT and CDR2 YENEEA come from the germline V gene. The CDR3 is 14 amino acids. J gave up 6 bases and V 5 bases, and 8 bases lay outside the gene matches. CDR3 nucleotide sequence: TGTGCCAGCAGCATCACGGGGGGATCGGATACGCAGTATTTT. This translates into CASSITGGSDTQYF.

This rearrangement joins TRBV7-2 to TRBJ2-7; 8 bases match TRBD1. Trimming took 5 bases from V and 4 from J; bases not matched to a gene: 1. The V gene's germline CDR1 is SGHTA and CDR2 FQGNSA. The CDR3 runs 12 residues. CDR3 loop: CASSRTGYEQYV. The CDR3 nucleotides read TGTGCCAGCAGCCGGACAGGGTACGAGCAGTACGTC.

This clone has more than one count but fewer than ten. This rearrangement joins TRBV2 to TRBJ1-2, with 9 bases lining up with TRBD1. The CDR3 consists of 14 residues. After removal of 6 bases from V and 7 bases from J, the junction contained 9 bases not matched to a gene. Germline CDR1 and CDR2: SNHLY and FYNNEI. The DNA of the CDR3 is TGTGCCAGCAGGGAGGGACAGGGTATAGGTGGCTACACCTTC. Translating gives CASREGQGIGGYTF.

The genes are TRBV7-6 and TRBJ2-2; D perhaps matches TRBD2 (6 bases). Germline loops: CDR1 SGHVS, CDR2 FNYEAQ. Trimming shortened V by 4 bases and J by 6 bases, and 18 bases separated the two germline ends. This CDR3 has 16 residues. As DNA, the CDR3 is TGTGCCAGCAGCTCTTGGCGGGGTTTAAGAGCCGGGGAGCTGTTTTTT. Translation: CASSSWRGLRAGELFF.

This chain connects TRBV10-2 to TRBJ2-3, with TRBD1 identical over 9 bases. Per germline, CDR1 WSHSY and CDR2 SAAADI. The CDR3 runs 17 residues. Trimming removed 2 bases from V and 6 bases from J; junction bases left unmatched: 12. CDR3 residues: CASSEGRTRDRADTQYF. CDR3 bases: TGCGCCAGCAGTGAGGGGCGGACCCGGGACAGGGCTGATACGCAGTATTTT.

The rearrangement joins TRBV2 to TRBJ1-2, with 8 positions matching TRBD1. The CDR3 extends over 15 amino acids. V lost 2 bases, J lost 4 bases, and 6 bases stayed unmatched. Germline CDR1 is SNHLY and CDR2 is FYNNEI. The CDR3 spells CASSETGQGGYGYTF. CDR3 coding DNA: TGTGCCAGCAGTGAAACCGGACAGGGTGGCTATGGCTACACCTTC. Based on the CDR3 plus reference TRBV2 and TRBJ1-2, the full variable domain is EPEVTQTPSHQVTQMGQEVILRCVPISNHLYFYWYRQILGQKVEFLVSFYNNEISEKSEIFDDQFSVERPDGSNFTLKIRSTKLEDSAMYFCASSETGQGGYGYTFGSGTRLTVV.

This chain joins TRBV18 and TRBJ1-5; 11 positions match TRBD1. Germline V CDR1 and CDR2: KGHSH, LQKENI. CDR3 length equals 19 residues. J lost 1 base, V lost 6 bases, and 14 bases had no gene match. The CDR3, as DNA: TGTGCCAGCTCGCGAAGCCGGACAGGGGGCGCTGGGAGCAATCAGCCCCAGCATTTT. It translates to CASSRSRTGGAGSNQPQHF.

The chain is built from TRBV11-2 and TRBJ1-6; weak D call: TRBD1 (5 bases). Germline V gene sequence: CDR1 SGHAT, CDR2 FQNNGV. The CDR3 spans 14 residues. Trimming removed 5 bases at V and 8 bases at J, with 13 bases between. For the CDR3, the DNA is TGTGCCAGCAGCCCGGGCAGGGTAGATTCACCCCTCCACTTT. It translates to CASSPGRVDSPLHF.